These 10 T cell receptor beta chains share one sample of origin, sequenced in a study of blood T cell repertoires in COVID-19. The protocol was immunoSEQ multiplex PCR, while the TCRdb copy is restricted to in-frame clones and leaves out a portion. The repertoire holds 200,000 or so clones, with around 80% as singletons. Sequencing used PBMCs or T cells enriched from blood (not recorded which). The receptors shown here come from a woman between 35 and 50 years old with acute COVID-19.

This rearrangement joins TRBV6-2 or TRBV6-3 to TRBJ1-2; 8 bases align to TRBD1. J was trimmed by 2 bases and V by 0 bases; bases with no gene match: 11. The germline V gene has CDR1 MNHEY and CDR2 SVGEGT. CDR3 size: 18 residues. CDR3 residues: CASSYSRRSAGGNYGYTF. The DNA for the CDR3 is TGTGCCAGCAGTTACTCGCGTCGGTCGGCAGGGGGCAACTATGGCTACACCTTC.

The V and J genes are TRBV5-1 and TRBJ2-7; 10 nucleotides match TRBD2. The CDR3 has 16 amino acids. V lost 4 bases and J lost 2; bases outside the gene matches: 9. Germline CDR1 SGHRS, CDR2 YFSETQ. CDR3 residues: CASSTSGTSVTYEQYF. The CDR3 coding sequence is TGCGCCAGCAGCACATCCGGGACTAGCGTTACCTACGAGCAGTACTTC. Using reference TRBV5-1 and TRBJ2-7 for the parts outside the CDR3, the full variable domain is KAGVTQTPRYLIKTRGQQVTLSCSPISGHRSVSWYQQTPGQGLQFLFEYFSETQRNKGNFPGRFSGRQFSNSRSEMNVSTLELGDSALYLCASSTSGTSVTYEQYFGPGTRLTVT.

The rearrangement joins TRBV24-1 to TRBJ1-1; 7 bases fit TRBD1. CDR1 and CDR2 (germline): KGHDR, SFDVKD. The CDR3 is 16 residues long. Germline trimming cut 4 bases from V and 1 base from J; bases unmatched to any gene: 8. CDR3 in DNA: TGTGCCACCAGTGACTCGAGGACAGGTCCGAACACTGAAGCTTTCTTT. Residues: CATSDSRTGPNTEAFF.

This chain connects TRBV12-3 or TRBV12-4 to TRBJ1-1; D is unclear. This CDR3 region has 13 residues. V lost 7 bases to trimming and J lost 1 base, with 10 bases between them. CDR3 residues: CASTPLANTEAFF. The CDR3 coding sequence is TGTGCCAGCACACCTCTGGCGAACACTGAAGCTTTCTTT.

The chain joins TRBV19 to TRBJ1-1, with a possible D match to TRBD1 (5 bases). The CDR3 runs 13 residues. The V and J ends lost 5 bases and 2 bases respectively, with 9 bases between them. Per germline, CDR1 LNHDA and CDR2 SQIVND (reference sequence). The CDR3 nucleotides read TGTGCCAGTAGTCCAACAGGAAACACTGAAGCTTTCTTT. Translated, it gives CASSPTGNTEAFF.

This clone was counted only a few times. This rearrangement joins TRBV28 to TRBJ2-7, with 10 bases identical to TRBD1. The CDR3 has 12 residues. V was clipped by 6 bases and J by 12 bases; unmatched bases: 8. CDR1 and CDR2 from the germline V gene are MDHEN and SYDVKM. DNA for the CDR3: TGTGCCAGCAGCTCCCTCCGGGACAGGGGGTACTTC. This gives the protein CASSSLRDRGYF.

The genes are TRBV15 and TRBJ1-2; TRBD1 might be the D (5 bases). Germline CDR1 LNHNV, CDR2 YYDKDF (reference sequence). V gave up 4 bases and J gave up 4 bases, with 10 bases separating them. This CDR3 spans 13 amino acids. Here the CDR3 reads CATSMRQSYGYTF. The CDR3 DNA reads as TGTGCCACCAGCATGAGACAGAGCTATGGCTACACCTTC. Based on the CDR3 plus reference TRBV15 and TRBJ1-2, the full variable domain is DAMVIQNPRYQVTQFGKPVTLSCSQTLNHNVMYWYQQKSSQAPKLLFHYYDKDFNNEADTPDNFQSRRPNTSFCFLDIRSPGLGDTAMYLCATSMRQSYGYTFGSGTRLTVV.

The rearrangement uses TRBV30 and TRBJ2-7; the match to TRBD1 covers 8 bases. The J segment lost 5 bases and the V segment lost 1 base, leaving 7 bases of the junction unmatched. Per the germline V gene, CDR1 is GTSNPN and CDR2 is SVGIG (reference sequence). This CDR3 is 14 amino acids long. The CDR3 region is CAWSAPDRGDEQYF. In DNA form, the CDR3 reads TGTGCCTGGAGTGCCCCCGACAGGGGAGACGAGCAGTACTTC. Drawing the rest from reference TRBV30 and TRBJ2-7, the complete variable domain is SQTIHQWPATLVQPVGSPLSLECTVEGTSNPNLYWYRQAAGRGLQLLFYSVGIGQISSEVPQNLSASRPQDRQFILSSKKLLLSDSGFYLCAWSAPDRGDEQYFGPGTRLTVT.

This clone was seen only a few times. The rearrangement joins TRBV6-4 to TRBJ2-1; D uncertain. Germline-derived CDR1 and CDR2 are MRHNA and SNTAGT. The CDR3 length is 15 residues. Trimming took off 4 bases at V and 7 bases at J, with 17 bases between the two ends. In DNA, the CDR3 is TGTGCCAGCAGTGCTACCGCGGAACCCCCAAATGAGCAGTTCTTC. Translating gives CASSATAEPPNEQFF.

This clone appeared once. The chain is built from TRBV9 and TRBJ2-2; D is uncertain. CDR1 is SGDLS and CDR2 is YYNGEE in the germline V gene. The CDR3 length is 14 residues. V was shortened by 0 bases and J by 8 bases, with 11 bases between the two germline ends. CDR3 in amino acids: CASSVVVQYGELFF. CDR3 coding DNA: TGTGCCAGCAGCGTAGTAGTACAGTATGGGGAGCTGTTTTTT. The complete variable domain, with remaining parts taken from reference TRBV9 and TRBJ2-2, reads DSGVTQTPKHLITATGQRVTLRCSPRSGDLSVYWYQQSLDQGLQFLIQYYNGEERAKGNILERFSAQQFPDLHSELNLSSLELGDSALYFCASSVVVQYGELFFGEGSRLTVL.